Below are 24 T cell receptor beta chains sequenced from a single sample in a study of T cells after yellow fever vaccination (dated by TCRdb to the late 2010s). Sample treatment or condition, as interpreted from the label and publication: live attenuated yellow fever vaccine strain. The library was built by means of 5' RACE. These reads were obtained on an Illumina NovaSeq 6000. TCRdb passed the public sequencing reads through fastp at Q25 and MiXCR, retaining productive beta sequences. Merged by CDR3 protein, the rows form single entries marked with the most common genes and DNA. Recorded for this sample are about 330,000 distinct CDR3 sequences; roughly 4% of them occurred a single time. The ten top clones hold about 22% of the sample. The starting material was PBMCs, obtained 5 days after the yellow fever booster vaccination. All receptors derive from a man younger than 35 who received the YFV17D yellow fever vaccine.

This clonotype was observed at least ten times. The chain links TRBV7-2 to TRBJ2-2, with D hard to call. The CDR3 contains 15 residues. Germline assignment: CDR1 SGHTA and CDR2 FQGNSA. V lost 3 bases to trimming and J lost 0 bases, with 8 bases between them. DNA for the CDR3: TGTGCCAGCAGCTTGCAGAGCGCGAACACCGGGGAGCTGTTTTTT. Its translation: CASSLQSANTGELFF.

This clonotype has just a few counts. The gene calls are TRBV4-2 and TRBJ2-5; the match to TRBD2 covers 9 bases. Unmatched junction bases numbered 4, after V lost 4 bases and J lost 4 bases. Germline values: CDR1 LGHNA, CDR2 YNFKEQ. The length of the CDR3 is 14 residues. CDR3 DNA sequence: TGTGCCAGCAGCCGAAGCGGGGGGACAGAGACCCAGTACTTC. It specifies CASSRSGGTETQYF.

This clonotype was seen many times. The rearrangement uses TRBV7-9 and TRBJ2-7; no firm D call. CDR1 and CDR2 from the germline V gene are SEHNR and FQNEAQ (reference sequence). V gave up 4 bases and J gave up 4 bases, with 5 bases separating them. This CDR3 comprises 11 residues. The CDR3 nucleotides read TGTGCCAGCAGCTCACAATACGAGCAGTACTTC. Amino acids: CASSSQYEQYF.

The chain joins TRBV7-2 to TRBJ2-7; 8 bases agree with TRBD1. Losses at the gene ends were 5 bases for V and 3 bases for J; bases not matched to a gene: 12. In germline, CDR1 is SGHTA, CDR2 FQGNSA. The CDR3 runs to 16 residues. The CDR3 nucleotides are TGTGCCAGCAGCCGGGCCGGGACAGGAACGTTCTACGAGCAGTACTTC. This codes for CASSRAGTGTFYEQYF.

The rearrangement links TRBV20-1 to TRBJ1-2, with a possible D match to TRBD1 (6 bases). The CDR3 loop spans 12 amino acids. Trimming removed 6 bases from V and 4 bases from J, with 12 bases in between. Per the germline V gene, CDR1 is DFQATT and CDR2 is SNEGSKA (reference sequence). CDR3 sequence: CSAPPGAYGYTF. As DNA, the CDR3 is TGCAGTGCCCCCCCAGGGGCCTATGGCTACACCTTC.

The chain recombines TRBV12-3 or TRBV12-4 with TRBJ2-1; D possibly corresponds to TRBD2 (7 bases). Trimming left V 0 bases short and J 11 bases short, with 8 bases between. This CDR3 has 12 residues. For the CDR3, the DNA is TGTGCCAGCAGTTTAGCGCGGGGGCAGCAGTTCTTC. Its translation is CASSLARGQQFF.

This clonotype was observed many times. The chain recombines TRBV14 with TRBJ2-3; 12 bases fit TRBD2. The CDR3 is made up of 15 amino acids. V shed 4 bases and J 7 bases; nucleotides not matched to a gene: 6. The germline gives CDR1 SGHDN, CDR2 FVKESK. CDR3: CASSPLAGGTHTQYF. The DNA for the CDR3 is TGTGCCAGCAGCCCACTAGCGGGGGGCACGCATACGCAGTATTTT.

This clonotype has only a few counts. The V and J genes are TRBV4-3 and TRBJ1-6; the match to TRBD1 covers 7 bases. CDR1 is LGHNA, CDR2 YSLEER, per germline. Germline trimming cut 1 base from V and 3 bases from J; bases unmatched to any gene: 9. The CDR3 runs 18 residues. The CDR3 region is CASSQARQQGVYNSPLHF. In DNA form, the CDR3 reads TGCGCCAGCAGCCAAGCGCGACAGCAGGGGGTCTATAATTCACCCCTCCACTTT.

This clonotype has a handful of counts. This chain joins TRBV7-6 and TRBJ2-2; D is undetermined. Germline lookup yields CDR1 SGHVS and CDR2 FNYEAQ. V dropped 5 bases and J dropped 8 bases, with 9 bases sitting between them. The CDR3 spans 12 residues. CDR3 loop: CASSPSRGELFF. CDR3 nucleotides: TGTGCCAGCAGCCCCAGCCGGGGGGAGCTGTTTTTT.

This clonotype was seen many times. V usage is TRBV5-1 and J usage is TRBJ2-5, with 9 bases lining up with TRBD1. The CDR3 has 15 amino acids. The ends lost 5 bases at V and 4 bases at J; junction bases unmatched: 9. Germline CDR1 reads SGHRS; CDR2 reads YFSETQ. CDR3 sequence: CASSPITGGRETQYF. In nucleotides, the CDR3 is TGCGCCAGCAGTCCTATCACAGGGGGCAGAGAGACCCAGTACTTC. Full variable domain (remainder filled in from reference TRBV5-1 and TRBJ2-5): KAGVTQTPRYLIKTRGQQVTLSCSPISGHRSVSWYQQTPGQGLQFLFEYFSETQRNKGNFPGRFSGRQFSNSRSEMNVSTLELGDSALYLCASSPITGGRETQYFGPGTRLLVL.

As regards this clonotype: A read error is possible here, since a much larger clone lies one base away. The chain carries TRBV5-1 and TRBJ1-1; the D is unclear. CDR1 and CDR2 from the germline V gene are SGHRS and YFSETQ. V lost 5 bases and J 5 bases, leaving 19 bases between the germline ends. The CDR3 is 15 residues long. The CDR3 loop is CASRPEDPRGTEAFF. The CDR3 DNA follows: TGCGCCAGCAGACCGGAGGACCCCAGAGGGACTGAAGCTTTCTTT.

The V and J genes are TRBV20-1 and TRBJ2-5; D perhaps matches TRBD1 (6 bases). V was trimmed by 6 bases and J by 5 bases, leaving 13 bases between them. The CDR3 length is 12 residues. CDR1 is DFQATT and CDR2 is SNEGSKA in the germline V gene (reference sequence). The CDR3 DNA reads as TGCAGTGCCCAGCTTACAGGGGAGACCCAGTACTTC. Amino acid sequence: CSAQLTGETQYF.

This clonotype was counted only a few times. The chain couples TRBV12-3 or TRBV12-4 to TRBJ1-5, with 11 bases aligning to TRBD1. CDR3 length: 15 amino acids. Trimming cost V 5 bases and J 8 bases; bases outside gene matches: 8. Here the CDR3 DNA reads TGTGCCAGCAGTGCGGACAGGGGGCTCTCTGAGCCCCAGCATTTT. It specifies CASSADRGLSEPQHF.

For the CDR3, the DNA is TGCAGCGTTGGATGGGGCGGGGAGCTGTTTTTT. Translating gives CSVGWGGELFF. The genes are TRBV29-1 and TRBJ2-2; D is unresolved. The CDR3 sequence is 11 residues long. V shed 4 bases and J shed 7 bases, with 7 bases lying between them. Germline V gene data show CDR1 as SQVTM and CDR2 as ANQGSEA.

The genes are TRBV19 and TRBJ1-6; D is perhaps TRBD1 (6 bases). There are 14 residues in the CDR3. Trimming removed 5 bases at V and 10 bases at J, with 15 bases between. Looked up from germline, CDR1 is LNHDA and CDR2 is SQIVND (reference sequence). The CDR3, as DNA: TGTGCCAGTAGTTTGACAGGCGGAGAATCACCCCTCCACTTT. Translation gives CASSLTGGESPLHF.

The CDR3 sequence is CASSPRDRFSVPLHF. CDR3 nucleotides: TGTGCCAGCAGCCCTCGGGACAGGTTTTCTGTCCCCCTCCACTTT. The chain uses TRBV7-2 and TRBJ1-6; 8 nucleotides match TRBD1. Germline V gene data show CDR1 as SGHTA and CDR2 as FQGNSA. Losses at the gene ends were 5 bases for V and 13 bases for J; bases not matched to a gene: 13. CDR3 size: 15 residues.

This clonotype turned up a few times. The chain carries TRBV2 and TRBJ2-3; D not certain. CDR3 length: 14 residues. CDR1 and CDR2 from the germline V gene are SNHLY and FYNNEI. Trimming shortened V by 7 bases and J by 2 bases, and 13 bases separated the two germline ends. CDR3 amino acids: CASKGGVLTDTQYF. The DNA for the CDR3 is TGTGCCAGCAAAGGCGGAGTACTCACAGATACGCAGTATTTT.

The rearrangement links TRBV18 to TRBJ1-4; D is possibly TRBD1 (5 bases). Germline loops: CDR1 KGHSH, CDR2 LQKENI. The CDR3 length is 14 residues. V lost 6 bases to trimming and J lost 10 bases, with 18 bases between them. CDR3 residues: CASSLRQPYVKLFF. The CDR3 DNA is TGTGCCAGCTCTCTGCGACAGCCTTATGTAAAACTGTTTTTT.

V and J are TRBV7-2 and TRBJ2-7; D remains unclear. V shed 1 base and J shed 9 bases, with 13 bases lying between them. The CDR3 consists of 13 residues. The germline V gene encodes CDR1 SGHTA and CDR2 FQGNSA. Written as DNA, the CDR3 is TGTGCCAGCAGCTTAGGGCCCCAGAACGGGCAGTACTTC. It is translated as CASSLGPQNGQYF.

This clonotype was detected many times. The CDR3 loop is CASSPGTSGYNEQFF. The DNA for the CDR3 is TGCGCCAGCAGCCCCGGGACTAGCGGCTACAATGAGCAGTTCTTC. This sequence joins TRBV5-1 and TRBJ2-1, with TRBD2 matching over 11 bases. V was pared by 4 bases and J by 3 bases, with 3 bases of the junction left unmatched. The CDR3 has 15 amino acids. From germline, CDR1 is SGHRS and CDR2 YFSETQ.

Ten or more counts support this clonotype. The CDR3 protein is CAISEGQGYEQYV. The CDR3 bases are TGTGCCATCAGTGAGGGCCAGGGGTACGAGCAGTACGTC. The V gene is TRBV10-3, the J gene TRBJ2-7; D perhaps matches TRBD1 (6 bases). The CDR3 has 13 residues. Germline values: CDR1 ENHRY, CDR2 SYGVKD. Trimming shortened V by 2 bases and J by 4 bases, and 9 bases separated the two germline ends.

This clonotype has at least ten counts. The chain uses TRBV7-2 and TRBJ2-1, with D possibly being TRBD1 (6 bases). This CDR3 contains 16 residues. Deletions cut 1 base from V and 3 bases from J, with 13 bases between. The germline V gene encodes CDR1 SGHTA and CDR2 FQGNSA. The CDR3 nucleotides are TGTGCCAGCAGCTTAGAGGCAGGGGCCTTCTACAATGAGCAGTTCTTC. Translation: CASSLEAGAFYNEQFF.

The rearrangement joins TRBV29-1 to TRBJ2-1; no clear D. The V gene lost 3 bases and the J gene lost 0 bases, with 12 bases spanning the gap. The CDR3 covers 15 residues. Per germline, CDR1 SQVTM and CDR2 ANQGSEA. Here the CDR3 DNA reads TGCAGCGTTGACAGTCAGGCGAGCTCCTACAATGAGCAGTTCTTC. Amino acids: CSVDSQASSYNEQFF.

This chain connects TRBV6-2 or TRBV6-3 to TRBJ1-1; possible D gene TRBD1, 5 bases. CDR3 length: 14 residues. Germline V lookup: CDR1 MNHEY, CDR2 SVGEGT. Trimming took 6 bases from V and 5 from J, leaving 16 bases between them. In DNA form, the CDR3 reads TGTGCCAGCAGCTTCAACCCCCACAGGACTGAAGCTTTCTTT. This encodes CASSFNPHRTEAFF.